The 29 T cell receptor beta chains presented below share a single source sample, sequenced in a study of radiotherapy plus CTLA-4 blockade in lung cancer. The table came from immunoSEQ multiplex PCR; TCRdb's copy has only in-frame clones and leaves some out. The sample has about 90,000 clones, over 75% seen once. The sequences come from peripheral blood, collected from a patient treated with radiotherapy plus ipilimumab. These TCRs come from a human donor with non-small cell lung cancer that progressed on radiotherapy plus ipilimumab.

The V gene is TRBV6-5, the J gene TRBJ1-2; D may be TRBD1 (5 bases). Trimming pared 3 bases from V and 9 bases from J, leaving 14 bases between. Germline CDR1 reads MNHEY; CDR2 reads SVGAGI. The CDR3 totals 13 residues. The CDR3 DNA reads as TGTGCCAGCAGTTATATGGGGGGAGAGCGCTACACCTTC. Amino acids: CASSYMGGERYTF.

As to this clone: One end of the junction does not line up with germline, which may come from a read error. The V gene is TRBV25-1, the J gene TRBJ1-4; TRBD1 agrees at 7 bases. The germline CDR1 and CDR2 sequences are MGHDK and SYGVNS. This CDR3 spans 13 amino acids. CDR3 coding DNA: TGTGCCAGCAGTGATTCTCCCGCGACAGGGTTGCTTTTT. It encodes CASSDSPATGLLF.

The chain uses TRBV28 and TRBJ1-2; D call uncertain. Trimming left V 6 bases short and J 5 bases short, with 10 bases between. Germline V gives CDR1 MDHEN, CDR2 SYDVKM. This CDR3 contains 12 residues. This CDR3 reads CASRKGLYGYTF. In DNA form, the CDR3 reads TGTGCCAGCAGGAAGGGTCTTTATGGCTACACCTTC.

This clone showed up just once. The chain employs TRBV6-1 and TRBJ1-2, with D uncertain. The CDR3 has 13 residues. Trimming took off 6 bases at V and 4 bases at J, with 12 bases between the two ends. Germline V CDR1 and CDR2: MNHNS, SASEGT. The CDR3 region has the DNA TGTGCCAGCAGACCAACGAACCCCTATGGCTACACCTTC. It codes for CASRPTNPYGYTF.

In nucleotides, the CDR3 is TGCAGCGTTCGCCAGGGGGCCTTCTCCTACGAGCAGTACTTC. Its protein product is CSVRQGAFSYEQYF. This chain connects TRBV29-1 to TRBJ2-7, with 8 bases aligning to TRBD1. The CDR3 loop spans 14 amino acids. J was trimmed by 0 bases and V by 5 bases; bases with no gene match: 6. The germline V gene encodes CDR1 SQVTM and CDR2 ANQGSEA.

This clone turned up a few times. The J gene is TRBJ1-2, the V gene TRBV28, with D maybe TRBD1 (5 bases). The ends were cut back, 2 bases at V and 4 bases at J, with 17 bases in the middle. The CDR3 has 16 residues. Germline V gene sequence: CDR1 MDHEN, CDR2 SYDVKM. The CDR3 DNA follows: TGTGCCAGCAGTTTACCCTCAACGTGGGGGGGCTATGGCTACACCTTC. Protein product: CASSLPSTWGGYGYTF.

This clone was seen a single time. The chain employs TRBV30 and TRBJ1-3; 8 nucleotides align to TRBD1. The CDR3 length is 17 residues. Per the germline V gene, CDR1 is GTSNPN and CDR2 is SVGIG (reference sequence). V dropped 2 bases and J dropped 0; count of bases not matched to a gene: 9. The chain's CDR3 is CAWSIRQGTSSGNTIYF. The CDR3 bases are TGTGCCTGGAGTATTCGACAGGGGACCAGCTCTGGAAACACCATATATTTT.

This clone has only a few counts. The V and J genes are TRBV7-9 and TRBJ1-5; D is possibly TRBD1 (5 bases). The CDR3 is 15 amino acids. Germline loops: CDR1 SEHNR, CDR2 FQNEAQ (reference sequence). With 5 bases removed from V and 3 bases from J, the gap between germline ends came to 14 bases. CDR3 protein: CASSPAGGNNQPQHF. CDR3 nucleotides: TGTGCCAGCAGCCCCGCTGGGGGGAACAATCAGCCCCAGCATTTT.

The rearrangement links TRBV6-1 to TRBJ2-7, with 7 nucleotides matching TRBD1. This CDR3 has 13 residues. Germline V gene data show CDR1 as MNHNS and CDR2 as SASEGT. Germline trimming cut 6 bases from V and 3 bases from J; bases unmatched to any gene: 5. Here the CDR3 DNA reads TGTGCCAGCAGCGAGGGGGCGGACTACGAGCAGTACTTC. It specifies CASSEGADYEQYF.

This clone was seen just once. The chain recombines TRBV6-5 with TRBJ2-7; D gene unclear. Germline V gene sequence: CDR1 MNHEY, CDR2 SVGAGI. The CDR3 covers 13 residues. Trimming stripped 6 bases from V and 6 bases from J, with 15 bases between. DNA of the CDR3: TGTGCCAGCAGCTCAGGACCGGCGACCGAGCAGTACTTC. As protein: CASSSGPATEQYF.

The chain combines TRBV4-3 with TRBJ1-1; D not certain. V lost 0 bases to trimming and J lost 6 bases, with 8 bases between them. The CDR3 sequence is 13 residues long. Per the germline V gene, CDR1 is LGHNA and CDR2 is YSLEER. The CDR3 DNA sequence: TGCGCCAGCAGCCAAGATCGAAGGGCTGAAGCTTTCTTT. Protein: CASSQDRRAEAFF.

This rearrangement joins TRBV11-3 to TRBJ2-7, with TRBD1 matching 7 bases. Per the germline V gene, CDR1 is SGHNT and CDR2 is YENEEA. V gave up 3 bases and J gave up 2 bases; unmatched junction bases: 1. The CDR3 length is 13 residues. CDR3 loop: CASSLRGPYEQYF. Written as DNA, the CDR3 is TGTGCCAGCAGCTTGAGGGGGCCCTACGAGCAGTACTTC.

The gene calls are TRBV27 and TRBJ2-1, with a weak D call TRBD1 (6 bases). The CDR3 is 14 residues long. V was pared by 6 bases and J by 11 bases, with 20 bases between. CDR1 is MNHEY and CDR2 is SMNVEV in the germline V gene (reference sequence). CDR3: CASRTGQTGLKQFF. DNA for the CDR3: TGTGCCAGCAGGACCGGACAGACGGGGTTGAAGCAGTTCTTC.

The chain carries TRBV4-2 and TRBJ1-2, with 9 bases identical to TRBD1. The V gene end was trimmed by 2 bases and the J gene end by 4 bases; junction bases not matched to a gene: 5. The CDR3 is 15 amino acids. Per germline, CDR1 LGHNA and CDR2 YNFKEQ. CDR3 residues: CASSQNRGPLYGYTF. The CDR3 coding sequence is TGTGCCAGCAGCCAAAACAGGGGGCCCCTCTATGGCTACACCTTC.

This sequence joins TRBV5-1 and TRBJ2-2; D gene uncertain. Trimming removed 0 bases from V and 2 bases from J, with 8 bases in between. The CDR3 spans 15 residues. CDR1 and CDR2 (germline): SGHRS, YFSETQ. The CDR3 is CASSLEAGNTGELFF. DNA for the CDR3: TGCGCCAGCAGCTTGGAGGCAGGCAACACCGGGGAGCTGTTTTTT.

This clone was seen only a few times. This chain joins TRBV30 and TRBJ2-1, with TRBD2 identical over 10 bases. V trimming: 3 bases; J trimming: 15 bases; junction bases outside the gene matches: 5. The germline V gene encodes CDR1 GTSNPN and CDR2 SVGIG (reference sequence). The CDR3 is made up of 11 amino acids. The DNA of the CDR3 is TGTGCCTGGAGCCGGACTAGCGGATTGTTCTTC. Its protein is CAWSRTSGLFF.

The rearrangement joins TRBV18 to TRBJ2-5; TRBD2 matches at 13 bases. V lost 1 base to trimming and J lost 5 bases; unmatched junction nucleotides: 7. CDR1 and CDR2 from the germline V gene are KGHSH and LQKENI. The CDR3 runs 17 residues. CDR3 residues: CASSPLGLAGSGETQYF. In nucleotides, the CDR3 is TGTGCCAGCTCACCACTGGGACTAGCGGGATCGGGGGAGACCCAGTACTTC. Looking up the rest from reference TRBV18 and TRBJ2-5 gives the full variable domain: NAGVMQNPRHLVRRRGQEARLRCSPMKGHSHVYWYRQLPEEGLKFMVYLQKENIIDESGMPKERFSAEFPKEGPSILRIQQVVRGDSAAYFCASSPLGLAGSGETQYFGPGTRLLVL.

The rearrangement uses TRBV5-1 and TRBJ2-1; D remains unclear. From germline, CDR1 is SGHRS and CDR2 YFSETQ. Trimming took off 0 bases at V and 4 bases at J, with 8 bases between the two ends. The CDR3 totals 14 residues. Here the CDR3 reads CASSLEGAYNEQFF. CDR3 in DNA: TGCGCCAGCAGCTTGGAGGGCGCGTACAATGAGCAGTTCTTC.

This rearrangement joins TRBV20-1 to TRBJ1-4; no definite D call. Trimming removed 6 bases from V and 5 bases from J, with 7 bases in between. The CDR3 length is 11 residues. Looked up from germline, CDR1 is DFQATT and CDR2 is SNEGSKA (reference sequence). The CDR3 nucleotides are TGCAGTGCCCTTAGCAATGAAAAACTGTTTTTT. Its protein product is CSALSNEKLFF.

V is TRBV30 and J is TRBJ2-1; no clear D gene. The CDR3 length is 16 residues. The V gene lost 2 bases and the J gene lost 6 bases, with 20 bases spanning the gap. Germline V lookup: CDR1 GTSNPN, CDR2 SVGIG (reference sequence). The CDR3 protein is CAWSKGLGLPGNEQFF. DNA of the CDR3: TGTGCCTGGAGTAAAGGATTAGGGCTACCAGGCAATGAGCAGTTCTTC.

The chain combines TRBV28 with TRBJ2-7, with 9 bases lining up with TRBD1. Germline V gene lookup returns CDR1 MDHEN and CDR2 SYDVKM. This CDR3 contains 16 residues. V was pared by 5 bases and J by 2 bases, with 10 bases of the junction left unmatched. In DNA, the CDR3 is TGTGCCAGCAGTACCCCCGGGACAGGGACCCCCTACGAGCAGTACTTC. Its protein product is CASSTPGTGTPYEQYF.

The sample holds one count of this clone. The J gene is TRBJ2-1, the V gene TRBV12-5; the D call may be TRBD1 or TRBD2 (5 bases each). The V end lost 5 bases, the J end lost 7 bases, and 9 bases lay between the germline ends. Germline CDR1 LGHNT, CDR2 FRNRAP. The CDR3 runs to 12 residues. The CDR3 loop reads CASGREGNEQFF. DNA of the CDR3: TGTGCTAGTGGTCGTGAGGGGAATGAGCAGTTCTTC.

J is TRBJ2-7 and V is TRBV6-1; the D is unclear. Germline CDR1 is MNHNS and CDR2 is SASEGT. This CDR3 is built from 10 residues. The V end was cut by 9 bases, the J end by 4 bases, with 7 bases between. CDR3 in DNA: TGTGCCAGTAACCATTACGAGCAGTACTTC. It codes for CASNHYEQYF.

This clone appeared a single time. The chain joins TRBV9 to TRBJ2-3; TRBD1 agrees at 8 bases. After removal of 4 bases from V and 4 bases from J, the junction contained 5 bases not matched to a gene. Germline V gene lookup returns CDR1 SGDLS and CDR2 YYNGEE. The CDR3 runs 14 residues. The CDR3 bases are TGTGCCAGCAGCCGGCAGGGGGCGTCAGATACGCAGTATTTT. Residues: CASSRQGASDTQYF.

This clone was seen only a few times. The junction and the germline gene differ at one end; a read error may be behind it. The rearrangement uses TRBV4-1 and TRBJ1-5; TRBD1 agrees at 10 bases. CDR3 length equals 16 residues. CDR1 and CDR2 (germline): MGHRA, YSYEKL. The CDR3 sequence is CASSQTPGQGFQPQHF. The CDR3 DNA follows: TGTGCCAGCAGCCAAACACCGGGACAGGGGTTTCAGCCCCAGCATTTT.

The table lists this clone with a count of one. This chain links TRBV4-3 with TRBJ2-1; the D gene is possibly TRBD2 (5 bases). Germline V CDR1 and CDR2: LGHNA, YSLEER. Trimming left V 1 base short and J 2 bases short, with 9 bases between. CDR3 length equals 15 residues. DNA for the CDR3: TGCGCCAGCAGCCAAGGGTTGGGAGCCTACAATGAGCAGTTCTTC. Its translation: CASSQGLGAYNEQFF.

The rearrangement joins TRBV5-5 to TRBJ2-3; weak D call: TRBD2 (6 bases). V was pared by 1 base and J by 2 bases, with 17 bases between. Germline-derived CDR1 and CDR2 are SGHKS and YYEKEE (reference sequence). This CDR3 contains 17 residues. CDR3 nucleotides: TGTGCCAGCAGCTTGAAGTTCGGGAGTGCGCTCACAGATACGCAGTATTTT. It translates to CASSLKFGSALTDTQYF. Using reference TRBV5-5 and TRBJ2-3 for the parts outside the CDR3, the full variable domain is DAGVTQSPTHLIKTRGQQVTLRCSPISGHKSVSWYQQVLGQGPQFIFQYYEKEERGRGNFPDRFSARQFPNYSSELNVNALLLGDSALYLCASSLKFGSALTDTQYFGPGTRLTVL.

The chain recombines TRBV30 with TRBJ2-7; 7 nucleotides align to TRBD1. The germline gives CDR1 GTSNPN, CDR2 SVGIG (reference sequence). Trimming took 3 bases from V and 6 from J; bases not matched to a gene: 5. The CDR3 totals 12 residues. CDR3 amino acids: CAWRRQGGEQYF. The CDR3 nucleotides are TGTGCCTGGAGGCGACAGGGTGGCGAGCAGTACTTC.

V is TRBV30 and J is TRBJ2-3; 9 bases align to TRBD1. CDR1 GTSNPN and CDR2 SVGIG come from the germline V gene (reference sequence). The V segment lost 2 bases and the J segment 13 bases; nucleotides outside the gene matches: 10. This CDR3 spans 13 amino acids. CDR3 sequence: CAWSTLGQGREYF. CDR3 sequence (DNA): TGTGCCTGGAGTACCCTAGGACAGGGGAGGGAGTATTTT.